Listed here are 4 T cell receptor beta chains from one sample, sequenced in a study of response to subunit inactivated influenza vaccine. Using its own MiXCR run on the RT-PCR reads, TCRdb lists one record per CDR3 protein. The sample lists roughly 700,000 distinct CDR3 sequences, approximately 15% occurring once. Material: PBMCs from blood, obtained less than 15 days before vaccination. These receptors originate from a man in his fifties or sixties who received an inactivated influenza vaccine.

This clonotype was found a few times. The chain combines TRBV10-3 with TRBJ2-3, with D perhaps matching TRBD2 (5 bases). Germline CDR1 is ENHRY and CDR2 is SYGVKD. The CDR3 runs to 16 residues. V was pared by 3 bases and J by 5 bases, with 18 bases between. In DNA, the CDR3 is TGTGCCATCAGTGACTCGACTATATTCGATGAAGATACGCAGTATTTT. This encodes CAISDSTIFDEDTQYF.

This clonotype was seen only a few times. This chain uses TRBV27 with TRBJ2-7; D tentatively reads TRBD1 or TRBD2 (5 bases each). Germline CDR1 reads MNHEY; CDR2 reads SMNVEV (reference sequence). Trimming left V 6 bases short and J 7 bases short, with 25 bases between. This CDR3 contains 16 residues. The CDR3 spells CASRPQPGDRIREQYF. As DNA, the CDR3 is TGTGCCAGCAGACCCCAACCCGGGGACCGTATAAGGGAGCAGTACTTC.

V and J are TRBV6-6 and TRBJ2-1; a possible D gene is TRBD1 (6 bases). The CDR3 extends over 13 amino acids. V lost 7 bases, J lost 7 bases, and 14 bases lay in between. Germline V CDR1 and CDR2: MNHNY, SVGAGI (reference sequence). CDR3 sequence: CASTPPGTNEQFF. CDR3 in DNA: TGTGCCAGCACCCCCCCCGGGACAAATGAGCAGTTCTTC.

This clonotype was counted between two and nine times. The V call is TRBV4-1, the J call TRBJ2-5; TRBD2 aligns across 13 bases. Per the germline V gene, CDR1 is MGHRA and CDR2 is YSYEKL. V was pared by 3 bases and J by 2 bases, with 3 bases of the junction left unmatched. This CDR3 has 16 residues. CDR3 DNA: TGCGCCAGCAGCCACCAACTAGCGGGAGGGCAAGAGACCCAGTACTTC. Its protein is CASSHQLAGGQETQYF.